This TCR beta chain originates from a study of blood T cell repertoires in COVID-19. Across the whole study: In each case, the material was cDNA or gDNA derived from T cells, B-cell-depleted T cells, or PBMCs.

The method was immunoSEQ multiplex PCR; TCRdb's version includes in-frame clones alone and lacks a portion of them. The data show tens of thousands of clones, roughly 84% seen once. The CDR3 totals 16 residues. CDR1 SGHDN and CDR2 FVKESK come from the germline V gene. V trimming: 4 bases; J trimming: 1 base; junction bases outside the gene matches: 6. Sequencing was done on a sample of peripheral blood. The TCR comes from a woman older than 75 with COVID-19, enrolled during active disease. This sequence joins TRBV14 and TRBJ1-1, with 10 bases that match TRBD1. DNA of the CDR3: TGTGCCAGCAGCCTAGAGGGACAGGGGTGGAACACTGAAGCTTTCTTT. Translating gives CASSLEGQGWNTEAFF.